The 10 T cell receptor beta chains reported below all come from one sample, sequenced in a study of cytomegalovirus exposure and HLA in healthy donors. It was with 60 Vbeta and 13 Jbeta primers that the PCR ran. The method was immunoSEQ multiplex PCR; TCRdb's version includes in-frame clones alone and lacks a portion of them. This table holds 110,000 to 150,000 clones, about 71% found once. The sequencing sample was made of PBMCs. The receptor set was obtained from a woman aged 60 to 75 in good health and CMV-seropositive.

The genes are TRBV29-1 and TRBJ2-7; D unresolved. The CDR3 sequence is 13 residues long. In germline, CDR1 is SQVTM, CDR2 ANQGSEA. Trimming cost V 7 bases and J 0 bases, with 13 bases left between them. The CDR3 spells CSASTLSSYEQYF. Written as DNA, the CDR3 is TGCAGCGCCTCGACACTTAGCTCCTACGAGCAGTACTTC.

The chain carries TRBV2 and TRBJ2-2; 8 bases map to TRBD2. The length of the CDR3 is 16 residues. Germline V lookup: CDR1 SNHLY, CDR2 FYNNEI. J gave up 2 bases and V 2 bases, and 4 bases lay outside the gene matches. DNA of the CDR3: TGTGCCAGCAGTGAACGTAGCGGGACTAACACCGGGGAGCTGTTTTTT. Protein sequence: CASSERSGTNTGELFF.

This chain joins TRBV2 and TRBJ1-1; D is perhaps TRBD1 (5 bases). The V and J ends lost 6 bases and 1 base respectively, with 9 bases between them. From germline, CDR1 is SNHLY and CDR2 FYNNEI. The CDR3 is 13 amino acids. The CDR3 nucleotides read TGTGCCAGCAGAGGGGTAGGGAACACTGAAGCTTTCTTT. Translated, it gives CASRGVGNTEAFF.

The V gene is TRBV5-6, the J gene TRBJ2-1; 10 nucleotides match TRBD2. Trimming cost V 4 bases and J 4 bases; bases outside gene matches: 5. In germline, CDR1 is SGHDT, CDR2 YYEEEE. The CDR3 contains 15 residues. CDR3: CASSPRGLAYNEQFF. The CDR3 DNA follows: TGTGCCAGCAGCCCCAGGGGACTAGCGTACAATGAGCAGTTCTTC.

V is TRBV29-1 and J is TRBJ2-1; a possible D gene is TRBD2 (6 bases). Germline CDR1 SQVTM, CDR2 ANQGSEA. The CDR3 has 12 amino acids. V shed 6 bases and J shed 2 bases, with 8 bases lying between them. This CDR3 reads CSVGGTYNEQFF. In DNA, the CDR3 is TGCAGCGTGGGGGGAACCTACAATGAGCAGTTCTTC.

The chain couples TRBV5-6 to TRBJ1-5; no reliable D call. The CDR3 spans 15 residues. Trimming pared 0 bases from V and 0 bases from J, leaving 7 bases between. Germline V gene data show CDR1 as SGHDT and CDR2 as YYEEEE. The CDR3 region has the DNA TGTGCCAGCAGCTTGGGCACTGATAGCAATCAGCCCCAGCATTTT. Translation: CASSLGTDSNQPQHF. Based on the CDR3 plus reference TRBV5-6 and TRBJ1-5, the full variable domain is DAGVTQSPTHLIKTRGQQVTLRCSPKSGHDTVSWYQQALGQGPQFIFQYYEEEERQRGNFPDRFSGHQFPNYSSELNVNALLLGDSALYLCASSLGTDSNQPQHFGDGTRLSIL.

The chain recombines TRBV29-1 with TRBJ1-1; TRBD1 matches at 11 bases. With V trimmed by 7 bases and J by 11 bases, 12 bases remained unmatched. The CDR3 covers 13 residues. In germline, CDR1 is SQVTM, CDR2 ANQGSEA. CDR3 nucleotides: TGCAGCGCCAAGCGGACAGGGGGCTTATCGGCTTTCTTT. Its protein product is CSAKRTGGLSAFF.

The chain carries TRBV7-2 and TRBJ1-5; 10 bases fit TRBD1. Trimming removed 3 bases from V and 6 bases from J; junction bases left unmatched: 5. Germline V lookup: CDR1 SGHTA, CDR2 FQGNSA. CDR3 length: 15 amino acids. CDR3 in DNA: TGTGCCAGCAGCTTGGTCCGGGACAGGGGTCAGCCCCAGCATTTT. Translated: CASSLVRDRGQPQHF.

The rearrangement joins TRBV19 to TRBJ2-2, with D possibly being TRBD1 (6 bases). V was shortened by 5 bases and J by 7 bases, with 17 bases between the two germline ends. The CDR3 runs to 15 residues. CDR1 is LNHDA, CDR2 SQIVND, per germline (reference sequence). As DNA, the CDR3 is TGTGCCAGTAGTCCGGACAGCTTGCTTAGCGGGGAGCTGTTTTTT. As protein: CASSPDSLLSGELFF.

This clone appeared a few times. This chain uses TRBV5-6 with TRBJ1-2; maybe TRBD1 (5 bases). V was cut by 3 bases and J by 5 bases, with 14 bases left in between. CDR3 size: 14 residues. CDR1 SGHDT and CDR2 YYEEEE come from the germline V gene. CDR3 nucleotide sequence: TGTGCCAGCAGCTCCGTAAGGGGCGCGTATGGCTACACCTTC. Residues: CASSSVRGAYGYTF.